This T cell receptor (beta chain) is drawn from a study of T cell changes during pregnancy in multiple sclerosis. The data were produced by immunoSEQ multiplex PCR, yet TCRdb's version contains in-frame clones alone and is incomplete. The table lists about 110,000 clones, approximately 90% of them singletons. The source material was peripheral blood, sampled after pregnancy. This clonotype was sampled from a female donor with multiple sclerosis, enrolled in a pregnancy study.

CDR3 coding DNA: TGTGCCAGCAGCCAAATAGCGGGGGGGACCTACAATGAGCAGTTCTTC. Its translation is CASSQIAGGTYNEQFF. V is TRBV14 and J is TRBJ2-1, with 11 bases lining up with TRBD2. This CDR3 contains 16 residues. Germline assignment: CDR1 SGHDN and CDR2 FVKESK. V lost 2 bases and J lost 2; bases outside the gene matches: 2.